Presented here are 10 T cell receptor beta chains from one specimen sequenced in a study of OX40 agonist ivuxolimab in advanced cancers. Sequencing was performed with immunoSEQ multiplex PCR; in TCRdb, only in-frame clones are kept and a portion is missing. The profile shows over 75,000 clones, 75% to 95% of them singletons. The input for sequencing was CD4+ or CD8+ T cells sorted from blood, taken in a trial of the OX40 agonist ivuxolimab. The receptors stem from an adult with an advanced solid tumor such as melanoma, head and neck, liver or kidney cancer.

In its sample, this clone was seen once. The rearrangement joins TRBV11-2 to TRBJ2-5; 7 nucleotides line up with TRBD2. The CDR3 consists of 17 residues. V dropped 3 bases and J dropped 7; count of bases not matched to a gene: 17. Germline loops: CDR1 SGHAT, CDR2 FQNNGV. CDR3 sequence reads: CASSFSALTGRGGTQYF. The CDR3 DNA reads as TGTGCCAGCAGCTTTTCGGCCCTCACAGGACGCGGGGGGACCCAGTACTTC. Using reference TRBV11-2 and TRBJ2-5 for the parts outside the CDR3, the full variable domain is EAGVAQSPRYKIIEKRQSVAFWCNPISGHATLYWYQQILGQGPKLLIQFQNNGVVDDSQLPKDRFSAERLKGVDSTLKIQPAKLEDSAVYLCASSFSALTGRGGTQYFGPGTRLLVL.

In this sample, this clone turned up once. The chain couples TRBV19 to TRBJ2-2, with D possibly being TRBD2 (6 bases). Deletions cut 5 bases from V and 4 bases from J, with 14 bases between. CDR1 and CDR2 from the germline V gene are LNHDA and SQIVND (reference sequence). CDR3 length: 15 residues. Written as DNA, the CDR3 is TGTGCCAGTAGTGCCAGGGAGGCGTCCACCGGGGAGCTGTTTTTT. Protein: CASSAREASTGELFF.

The chain uses TRBV5-1 and TRBJ1-1, with D tentatively TRBD1 (6 bases). Per germline, CDR1 SGHRS and CDR2 YFSETQ. The V and J ends lost 3 bases and 3 bases respectively, with 12 bases between them. CDR3 length equals 14 residues. This CDR3 is CASSWANRDTEAFF. The CDR3 region has the DNA TGCGCCAGCAGCTGGGCCAACAGGGACACTGAAGCTTTCTTT.

The chain combines TRBV11-3 with TRBJ2-2; no firm D call. Trimming removed 5 bases at V and 7 bases at J, with 14 bases between. Per the germline V gene, CDR1 is SGHNT and CDR2 is YENEEA. The CDR3 runs to 14 residues. CDR3 in amino acids: CASSLGYTRGELFF. CDR3 nucleotide sequence: TGTGCCAGCAGCCTAGGGTACACCCGCGGGGAGCTGTTTTTT. The whole variable domain, filled in from reference TRBV11-3 and TRBJ2-2, reads EAGVVQSPRYKIIEKKQPVAFWCNPISGHNTLYWYLQNLGQGPELLIRYENEEAVDDSQLPKDRFSAERLKGVDSTLKIQPAELGDSAVYLCASSLGYTRGELFFGEGSRLTVL.

This chain links TRBV9 with TRBJ2-6; D is unclear. This CDR3 contains 16 residues. Germline V lookup: CDR1 SGDLS, CDR2 YYNGEE. V shed 0 bases and J shed 5 bases, with 12 bases lying between them. The CDR3 here is CASSVGLMVWANVLTF. The CDR3 DNA is TGTGCCAGCAGCGTAGGATTGATGGTTTGGGCCAACGTCCTGACTTTC.

The chain has TRBV9 and TRBJ2-2; D tentatively fits TRBD1 or TRBD2 (5 bases each). This CDR3 spans 13 amino acids. Germline lookup yields CDR1 SGDLS and CDR2 YYNGEE. V lost 2 bases and J lost 6, with 8 bases in between. The CDR3 DNA reads as TGTGCCAGCAGCGTTCGGGGCTCCGGGGAGCTGTTTTTT. Amino acids: CASSVRGSGELFF.

J is TRBJ1-6 and V is TRBV6-5, with D uncertain. Deletions cut 5 bases from V and 8 bases from J, with 13 bases between. The germline V gene has CDR1 MNHEY and CDR2 SVGAGI. The CDR3 length is 14 residues. CDR3 coding DNA: TGTGCCAGCAGTCTCACATCCCGGGATTCACCCCTCCACTTT. Translation gives CASSLTSRDSPLHF.

V gene TRBV10-3 combines with J gene TRBJ1-4; D unresolved. CDR1 ENHRY and CDR2 SYGVKD come from the germline V gene. Trimming took 3 bases from V and 7 from J, leaving 6 bases between them. CDR3 size: 12 residues. CDR3 sequence: CAISEGREKLFF. The CDR3 DNA reads as TGTGCCATCAGTGAAGGTCGTGAAAAACTGTTTTTT.

The V and J genes are TRBV7-6 and TRBJ2-7, with 7 bases matching TRBD1. After removal of 5 bases from V and 3 bases from J, the junction contained 13 bases not matched to a gene. Looked up from germline, CDR1 is SGHVS and CDR2 is FNYEAQ. The CDR3 runs 16 residues. CDR3 DNA sequence: TGTGCCAGCAGCCACGCAGGGGTAGGGGGCCACTACGAGCAGTACTTC. As protein: CASSHAGVGGHYEQYF.

This clone was observed a few times. The chain combines TRBV7-9 with TRBJ1-4; D unclear. The V gene's germline CDR1 is SEHNR and CDR2 FQNEAQ (reference sequence). The CDR3 runs 11 residues. V was shortened by 8 bases and J by 11 bases, with 12 bases between the two germline ends. For the CDR3, the DNA is TGTGCCAGCGGAGTCCAGGAGAAACTGTTTTTT. It is translated as CASGVQEKLFF.